These 23 T cell receptor beta chains came from one sample sequenced in a study of shared clonotypes between healthy human individuals. TCRdb's table, derived via immunoSEQ multiplex PCR, lists solely in-frame clones and lacks some. The table records over a million clones, under 99% of them present only once. The sequenced material came from naive CD4+ T cells sorted from blood. The subset here: CD45RA+ positively selected. The source of these receptors is a man aged 25-45 years in good health.

The V call is TRBV9, the J call TRBJ2-5, with 7 nucleotides matching TRBD2. This CDR3 has 16 residues. Germline V gene data show CDR1 as SGDLS and CDR2 as YYNGEE. With V trimmed by 3 bases and J by 5 bases, 13 bases remained unmatched. CDR3 amino acids: CASSAKGGEGTETQYF. Written as DNA, the CDR3 is TGTGCCAGCAGCGCCAAGGGAGGGGAAGGTACGGAGACCCAGTACTTC.

The chain links TRBV9 to TRBJ1-3; D is unresolved. The CDR3 extends over 15 amino acids. Trimming took off 3 bases at V and 5 bases at J, with 15 bases between the two ends. From germline, CDR1 is SGDLS and CDR2 YYNGEE. The CDR3 DNA is TGTGCCAGCAGCGCAACAGCGGACGTTAGAAACACCATATATTTT. Protein: CASSATADVRNTIYF.

This chain connects TRBV6-1 to TRBJ1-5; D remains unclear. V lost 2 bases to trimming and J lost 5 bases, with 7 bases between them. This CDR3 is 13 amino acids long. Germline V gene sequence: CDR1 MNHNS, CDR2 SASEGT. The CDR3 protein is CASSENDDQPQHF. The CDR3 DNA is TGTGCCAGCAGTGAAAACGATGATCAGCCCCAGCATTTT.

This clone has a single count. V gene TRBV6-5 combines with J gene TRBJ2-1; D is unresolved. The CDR3 is made up of 12 amino acids. Germline V CDR1 and CDR2: MNHEY, SVGAGI. Trimming cost V 0 bases and J 6 bases, with 3 bases left between them. In DNA, the CDR3 is TGTGCCAGCAGTTACTCGACCAATGAGCAGTTCTTC. It yields the protein CASSYSTNEQFF.

The chain has TRBV30 and TRBJ2-7; D is uncertain. The CDR3 totals 11 residues. Germline assignment: CDR1 GTSNPN and CDR2 SVGIG (reference sequence). The V end was cut by 4 bases, the J end by 4 bases, with 8 bases between. CDR3 coding DNA: TGTGCCTGGAACTTTTTTTACGAGCAGTACTTC. Encoded protein: CAWNFFYEQYF.

The chain couples TRBV29-1 to TRBJ2-7; D assignment may be TRBD1 or TRBD2 (5 bases each). Per germline, CDR1 SQVTM and CDR2 ANQGSEA. The CDR3 consists of 14 residues. V was shortened by 6 bases and J by 0 bases, with 15 bases between the two germline ends. The CDR3 DNA is TGCAGCGTCCGAGGGGCGAGGGGCTCCTACGAGCAGTACTTC. Protein product: CSVRGARGSYEQYF.

The chain employs TRBV29-1 and TRBJ2-2, with no clear D. The germline V gene encodes CDR1 SQVTM and CDR2 ANQGSEA. V gave up 4 bases and J gave up 0 bases, with 12 bases separating them. CDR3 size: 15 residues. CDR3 nucleotide sequence: TGCAGCGTTGTTCTAAGGGAATCGAACACCGGGGAGCTGTTTTTT. Protein product: CSVVLRESNTGELFF.

This clone was detected once. J is TRBJ1-5 and V is TRBV4-1, with 9 bases lining up with TRBD1. The junction had 8 bases not matched to a gene; V was cut back by 3 bases and J by 2 bases. This CDR3 spans 17 amino acids. Per germline, CDR1 MGHRA and CDR2 YSYEKL. Here the CDR3 DNA reads TGCGCCAGCAGCCACCCGGACAGGGGCGGTGGCAATCAGCCCCAGCATTTT. It specifies CASSHPDRGGGNQPQHF.

Concerning this clone: Other DNA sequences from this sample encode an identical CDR3 as well. The rearrangement uses TRBV7-8 and TRBJ2-1; D may be TRBD1 (5 bases). CDR1 is SGHVS, CDR2 FQNEAQ, per germline. Trimming stripped 4 bases from V and 7 bases from J, with 8 bases between. This CDR3 is 12 amino acids long. In DNA form, the CDR3 reads TGTGCCAGCAGCTCCAGGGTAAATGAGCAGTTCTTC. Its translation is CASSSRVNEQFF.

The chain joins TRBV4-1 to TRBJ2-1; D uncertain. The V gene's germline CDR1 is MGHRA and CDR2 YSYEKL. Trimming took off 1 base at V and 13 bases at J, with 11 bases between the two ends. This CDR3 is built from 12 residues. CDR3 coding DNA: TGCGCCAGCAGCCAAGCTATGGGAAGTCAGTTCTTC. It yields the protein CASSQAMGSQFF.

The chain combines TRBV7-2 with TRBJ1-5, with 12 bases matching TRBD1. The CDR3 extends over 18 amino acids. Unmatched junction bases numbered 4, after V lost 1 base and J lost 0 bases. Germline V gene lookup returns CDR1 SGHTA and CDR2 FQGNSA. The CDR3 reads CASSLGGTGGNSNQPQHF. In DNA form, the CDR3 reads TGTGCCAGCAGCTTAGGAGGGACAGGGGGCAATAGCAATCAGCCCCAGCATTTT.

The chain links TRBV19 to TRBJ2-7, with TRBD1 matching 9 bases. V was clipped by 6 bases and J by 2 bases; unmatched bases: 8. CDR1 LNHDA and CDR2 SQIVND come from the germline V gene (reference sequence). The CDR3 sequence is 15 residues long. CDR3 amino acids: CASRRSGTGPYEQYF. The CDR3 region has the DNA TGTGCCAGTAGAAGATCCGGGACAGGGCCCTACGAGCAGTACTTC.

The chain uses TRBV19 and TRBJ1-1, with TRBD1 matching over 9 bases. CDR3 length equals 17 residues. Per germline, CDR1 LNHDA and CDR2 SQIVND (reference sequence). The junction had 9 bases not matched to a gene; V was cut back by 4 bases and J by 0 bases. The CDR3 DNA sequence: TGTGCCAGTAGTACGACCGGGACAGGGAACATGAACACTGAAGCTTTCTTT. Translation: CASSTTGTGNMNTEAFF.

The chain recombines TRBV7-9 with TRBJ1-1; D ambiguous. CDR3 size: 14 residues. Germline CDR1 reads SEHNR; CDR2 reads FQNEAQ (reference sequence). V was pared by 1 base and J by 5 bases, with 11 bases between. The DNA for the CDR3 is TGTGCCAGCAGCTTAGTTTTGTCTAGGACTGAAGCTTTCTTT. Protein sequence: CASSLVLSRTEAFF.

V and J are TRBV7-9 and TRBJ1-1; TRBD1 agrees at 7 bases. The CDR3 spans 14 residues. Unmatched junction bases numbered 5, after V lost 2 bases and J lost 5 bases. CDR1 and CDR2 from the germline V gene are SEHNR and FQNEAQ (reference sequence). The CDR3 sequence is CASSLRDSNTEAFF. The DNA for the CDR3 is TGTGCCAGCAGCTTAAGGGACAGTAATACTGAAGCTTTCTTT. The whole variable domain, remainder taken from reference TRBV7-9 and TRBJ1-1, is DTGVSQNPRHKITKRGQNVTFRCDPISEHNRLYWYRQTLGQGPEFLTYFQNEAQLEKSRLLSDRFSAERPKGSFSTLEIQRTEQGDSAMYLCASSLRDSNTEAFFGQGTRLTVV.

CDR3 sequence reads: CASSSAGYEQYF. As DNA, the CDR3 is TGTGCCAGCAGCTCCGCCGGCTACGAGCAGTACTTC. V and J are TRBV7-2 and TRBJ2-7, with unresolved D. V gave up 4 bases and J gave up 3 bases, with 7 bases separating them. The CDR3 consists of 12 residues. Germline-derived CDR1 and CDR2 are SGHTA and FQGNSA.

This clone has a single count. This sequence joins TRBV2 and TRBJ2-3; no clear D gene. V was cut by 5 bases and J by 3 bases, with 3 bases left in between. This CDR3 has 11 amino acids. The germline CDR1 and CDR2 sequences are SNHLY and FYNNEI. The CDR3: CASSKTDTQYF. CDR3 coding DNA: TGTGCCAGCAGTAAAACAGATACGCAGTATTTT. Filled out from reference TRBV2 and TRBJ2-3, the complete variable domain reads EPEVTQTPSHQVTQMGQEVILRCVPISNHLYFYWYRQILGQKVEFLVSFYNNEISEKSEIFDDQFSVERPDGSNFTLKIRSTKLEDSAMYFCASSKTDTQYFGPGTRLTVL.

The chain has TRBV7-2 and TRBJ2-5; no clear D. The length of the CDR3 is 14 residues. V was trimmed by 1 base and J by 2 bases, leaving 8 bases between them. Germline lookup yields CDR1 SGHTA and CDR2 FQGNSA. The CDR3 here is CASSLGPAQETQYF. CDR3 bases: TGTGCCAGCAGCTTAGGTCCGGCACAAGAGACCCAGTACTTC.

This chain joins TRBV4-1 and TRBJ2-5; D gene uncertain. V lost 1 base, J lost 5 bases, and 11 bases lay in between. Germline V gives CDR1 MGHRA, CDR2 YSYEKL. The CDR3 loop spans 14 amino acids. CDR3 amino acids: CASSQVGRLETQYF. The CDR3 DNA reads TGCGCCAGCAGCCAAGTAGGCCGTCTGGAGACCCAGTACTTC.

The rearrangement uses TRBV5-5 and TRBJ2-6; the D gene could be TRBD1 or TRBD2 (5 bases each). V was clipped by 2 bases and J by 0 bases, with 15 bases between them. This CDR3 has 18 residues. CDR1 is SGHKS, CDR2 YYEKEE, per germline (reference sequence). CDR3 residues: CASSFRDGRISGANVLTF. In nucleotides, the CDR3 is TGTGCCAGCAGCTTTCGGGACGGACGGATCTCTGGGGCCAACGTCCTGACTTTC.

This clone was picked up one time. The CDR3 coding sequence is TGTGCCAGCTCACCGAGCGGGACTAGCTCCTACGAGCAGTACTTC. It translates to CASSPSGTSSYEQYF. The chain uses TRBV18 and TRBJ2-7; 8 nucleotides line up with TRBD2. The CDR3 contains 15 residues. V trimming: 3 bases; J trimming: 0 bases; junction bases outside the gene matches: 4. CDR1 KGHSH and CDR2 LQKENI come from the germline V gene.

The rearrangement uses TRBV12-1 and TRBJ2-7; TRBD1, the D gene given by the table, was not confirmed from the DNA. TRBV12-1 is an annotated pseudogene. This CDR3 is 19 amino acids long. The CDR3 sequence: CASSFLGQGAISRKYEQYF. CDR3 bases: TGTGCCAGCAGCTTCCTTGGACAGGGGGCGATTTCGAGGAAGTACGAGCAGTACTTC.

The chain uses TRBV7-9 and TRBJ1-4; no clear D. Germline assignment: CDR1 SEHNR and CDR2 FQNEAQ (reference sequence). The CDR3 contains 15 residues. V dropped 0 bases and J dropped 5 bases, with 10 bases sitting between them. The CDR3 protein is CASSLAGQLNEKLFF. CDR3 bases: TGTGCCAGCAGCTTAGCCGGTCAGCTGAATGAAAAACTGTTTTTT. Combining the CDR3 with reference TRBV7-9 and TRBJ1-4 gives the whole variable domain DTGVSQNPRHKITKRGQNVTFRCDPISEHNRLYWYRQTLGQGPEFLTYFQNEAQLEKSRLLSDRFSAERPKGSFSTLEIQRTEQGDSAMYLCASSLAGQLNEKLFFGSGTQLSVL.